This TCR beta chain was recorded in a study of OX40 agonist ivuxolimab in advanced cancers. Broadly, across the study: Ivuxolimab was an agonistic, fully human IgG2 monoclonal antibody directed against OX40 (CD134), a costimulatory receptor. Intravenous ivuxolimab was administered to patients every 2 weeks at six dose levels: 0.01, 0.1, 0.3, 1.5, 3 and 10 mg/kg. Of the roughly 51 dose-escalation patients, hepatocellular carcinoma was present in approximately 20, melanoma in approximately 15, renal cell carcinoma in 9 and head and neck cancer in 9. A male proportion of roughly 80% and a mean age of around 60 years, ranging from 23 to 79, were recorded for the dose-escalation cohort. Prior anti-PD-1, anti-PD-L1 or anti-CTLA-4 therapy was permitted, and 30% to 50% of dose-escalation patients had received checkpoint inhibitors. Partial responses occurred in three dose-escalation patients, of whom one had hepatocellular carcinoma and two had cutaneous melanoma. The point of sequencing TCRbeta in the periphery was to test whether ivuxolimab changed TCR sequence diversity and drove clonal T-cell expansion. The paper reports the monotherapy dose-escalation portion (N of about 47 patients) of the phase I ivuxolimab trial. The full study reports these points: At doses from 0.1 to 3.0 mg/kg, clonal expansion was seen in both CD4+ and CD8+ blood T cells between baseline and week 6. Partial responders in the 0.1-3.0 mg/kg groups had among the lowest normalized peripheral clonal expansion, especially among CD8+ T cells. Low levels of normalized T-cell clonal expansion were also seen in some nonresponding patients. Antigen specificity was not determined for the clonally expanded peripheral T cells. After ivuxolimab, more expanded clones were found on average in CD8+ T cells than in CD4+ T cells.

From the germline V gene, CDR1 is LGHNA and CDR2 is YNFKEQ. For this chain, trimming is 4 bases at the V end and 2 bases at the J end, and the number of junction bases without a gene match is 5. From its cysteine to its phenylalanine, the CDR3 spans 14 amino acids. Only the CDR3 DNA stays, 42 bases, in frame from base 1. Patients with a history of autoimmune disease or receiving systemic immunosuppression were excluded from the trial. Peripheral blood for TCR sequencing was collected from all dose cohorts at baseline, on cycle 4 day 1, and on cycle 7 day 1. Samples were obtained from an open-label, multicenter, first-in-human phase I dose-escalation trial of ivuxolimab. Adults with locally advanced or metastatic head and neck squamous cell, hepatocellular, melanoma or renal cell carcinoma were enrolled in the trial. Before TCR sequencing, CD4+ T cells and CD8+ T cells from peripheral blood were sorted into separate populations.

This clone occurred once. Its antigen is not yet known. Base qualities are not at hand, and no much larger clone is one base apart. For sequencing of the TCRbeta CDR3 region, genomic DNA was extracted from the sorted cells. TCRbeta CDR3 regions were sequenced using the immunoSEQ Assay. TCRdb's version of the immuneACCESS table is confined to in-frame rearrangements and falls short of the full clone set. An unresolved V gene accounts for under half of the shortfall where checked; the remainder is of unknown origin. The sample table holds fewer than 55,000 clones, of which 84% were seen once. The ten largest account for around 1.6% of the sample.

This specimen was CD4+ or CD8+ T cells sorted from blood, taken in a trial of the OX40 agonist ivuxolimab. This TCR was recovered from an adult with an advanced solid tumor such as melanoma, head and neck, liver or kidney cancer. The rearranged chain carries TRBV4-2 and TRBJ2-7, and TRBD1 aligns with 7 junction nucleotides. The CDR3 has the sequence CASSPRQGTYEQYF. The nucleotide sequence reads as follows: TGTGCCAGCAGCCCCCGACAGGGAACCTACGAGCAGTACTTC.